This T cell receptor (beta chain) emerged from a study of T cells in women clearing cervical HPV infection. About the research overall: Case blood was drawn a median approximately 150 days after lesion detection.

Data came from immunoSEQ multiplex PCR; TCRdb stores just in-frame clones and leaves some out. The listing records about 20,000 clones. CDR1 and CDR2 (germline): SQVTM, ANQGSEA. The CDR3 sequence is 14 residues long. With regard to this clone: The CDR3 is cut off 3 residues early in the read; its end comes from the germline J gene.

The sequence came from a woman aged 18 to 75 with a cervical HPV16 infection that either progressed to CIN3+ or cleared (not recorded which). V is TRBV29-1 and J is TRBJ2-3; TRBD2 agrees at 10 bases. Sequencing was carried out using blood buffy coat. The CDR3 spells CSAVLAGFQETQYF. The DNA read from the CDR3 is TGCAGCGCCGTACTAGCGGGGTTCCAAGAGACG.